These 4 T cell receptor beta chains share one sample of origin, sequenced in a study of CD8+CD57+ T cells in acquired aplastic anemia. For CDR3 and TCR beta VDJ profiling, genomic DNA was the template used. TCRdb ran MiXCR on the reads and lists one entry per CDR3 protein. The profile shows 200,000 to 250,000 distinct CDR3 sequences, under 65% of them singletons. Sequencing input: sorted CD4+, CD8+, or CD8+CD57+ T cells (not recorded which) from PBMCs. The receptors come from a human donor in good health.

The chain couples TRBV7-9 to TRBJ2-3; 8 nucleotides match TRBD2. CDR1 SEHNR and CDR2 FQNEAQ come from the germline V gene (reference sequence). This CDR3 comprises 16 residues. V was pared by 5 bases and J by 9 bases, with 16 bases of the junction left unmatched. CDR3: CASSLGTVTAGDTQYF. CDR3 sequence (DNA): TGTGCCAGCAGCCTCGGTACGGTGACAGCGGGAGACACGCAGTATTTT.

The chain is built from TRBV2 and TRBJ2-5; maybe TRBD1 (7 bases). The V end lost 6 bases, the J end lost 4 bases, and 15 bases lay between the germline ends. The CDR3 has 14 amino acids. The germline V gene has CDR1 SNHLY and CDR2 FYNNEI. CDR3 loop: CASSSVRGVETQYF. The CDR3 DNA sequence: TGTGCCAGCAGCTCGGTCAGGGGGGTAGAGACCCAGTACTTC.

In its sample, this clonotype was seen many times. The J gene is TRBJ2-2, the V gene TRBV20-1; 8 bases fit TRBD1. The junction had 9 bases not matched to a gene; V was cut back by 6 bases and J by 3 bases. The CDR3 runs to 15 residues. Per the germline V gene, CDR1 is DFQATT and CDR2 is SNEGSKA (reference sequence). CDR3 DNA sequence: TGCAGTGCGAGGGCCCCGGGACAGGACACCGGGGAGCTGTTTTTT. It encodes CSARAPGQDTGELFF.

In its sample, this clonotype was seen a few times. The chain recombines TRBV10-3 with TRBJ1-1, with D perhaps matching TRBD1 (5 bases). Trimming cost V 7 bases and J 2 bases, with 14 bases left between them. Germline lookup yields CDR1 ENHRY and CDR2 SYGVKD. This CDR3 contains 14 residues. The CDR3 reads CAITNDRENTEAFF. DNA for the CDR3: TGTGCCATCACCAATGACAGAGAAAACACTGAAGCTTTCTTT.